The rows below give T cell receptor beta chains drawn from one sample of a study of blood T cell repertoires in COVID-19. Profiling relied on immunoSEQ multiplex PCR, and the TCRdb table lists in-frame clones only, not all of them. The sample contains some 48,000 clones, 78% of which appear only once. Sequences were obtained from PBMCs or T cells enriched from blood (not recorded which). The receptors here all came from a woman in her fifties or sixties with acute COVID-19. Each CDR3 is given with its conserved first and last residue. A D gene is named only where the DNA matches it firmly. Expanded clones get a size class; other rows say once, few or many, or leave the size out.

>NA|TRBJ2-1|TRBV7-2|NA|15
CASSLAGDTYNEQFF
TGTGCCAGCAGCTTAGCGGGGGACACCTACAATGAGCAGTTCTTC
>TRBD1|TRBJ2-7|TRBV6-5|once|14
CASNSGQLSYEQYF
TGTGCCAGCAACTCGGGACAGTTGTCCTACGAGCAGTACTTC
>NA|TRBJ1-4|TRBV28|NA|15
CASTQKAATNEKLFF
TGTGCCAGCACCCAGAAGGCGGCAACTAATGAAAAACTGTTTTTT
>TRBD1|TRBJ1-2|TRBV5-1|once|14
CASSLSSGTAGYTF
TGCGCCAGCAGCTTATCCTCGGGGACAGCTGGCTACACCTTC
>TRBD1|TRBJ2-1|TRBV19|NA|15
CASSPDRAGYNEQFF
TGTGCCAGTAGCCCGGACAGGGCAGGGTACAATGAGCAGTTCTTC
>NA|TRBJ1-3|TRBV21-1|NA|16
CASSKGGGSIRNTIYF
TGTGCCAGCAGCAAAGGGGGAGGGAGCATTCGGAACACCATATATTTT
>NA|TRBJ2-1|TRBV7-8|few|13
CASSVPGWDEQFF
TGTGCCAGCAGCGTTCCGGGTTGGGATGAGCAGTTCTTC
>TRBD1|TRBJ2-1|TRBV15|NA|17
CATSREHSWTGYNEQFF
TGTGCCACCAGCAGAGAACATTCCTGGACAGGTTACAATGAGCAGTTCTTC
>NA|TRBJ1-2|TRBV19|NA|14
CASTQPDMVNGYTF
TGTGCCAGTACTCAACCCGACATGGTGAACGGCTACACCTTC
>NA|TRBJ1-1|TRBV11-2|few|12
CASSPTWGEAFF
TGTGCCAGCAGCCCCACCTGGGGAGAGGCTTTCTTT
>TRBD1|TRBJ1-2|TRBV19|NA|17
CASTLDRGPSILYGYTF
TGTGCCAGTACCCTGGACAGGGGGCCCTCTATCCTCTATGGCTACACCTTC
>NA|TRBJ2-1|TRBV2|once|13
CANRASLNDEQFF
TGTGCTAACCGGGCTAGCTTAAACGATGAGCAGTTCTTC
>NA|TRBJ1-3|TRBV2|NA|13
CASSTGFGNTIYF
TGTGCCAGCAGTACAGGGTTTGGAAACACCATATATTTT
>TRBD2|TRBJ2-3|TRBV6-6|NA|16
CASSWLAGGSTDTQYF
TGTGCCAGCAGTTGGCTAGCGGGGGGGAGCACAGATACGCAGTATTTT
>TRBD1|TRBJ1-4|TRBV15|NA|15
CATSRGTGGSEKLFF
TGTGCCACCAGCAGAGGGACAGGGGGTAGTGAAAAACTGTTTTTT
>NA|TRBJ2-1|TRBV6-4|NA|14
CASSVLPGDNEQFF
TGTGCCAGCAGTGTGCTCCCAGGGGATAATGAGCAGTTCTTC
>NA|TRBJ2-7|TRBV18|NA|13
CASSSTGTYEQYF
TGTGCCAGCTCATCAACAGGGACCTACGAGCAGTACTTC
>NA|TRBJ1-5|TRBV11-3|few|16
CASSLARAHGNQPQHF
TGTGCCAGCAGCTTAGCTAGAGCCCATGGCAATCAGCCCCAGCATTTT
>TRBD1|TRBJ1-5|TRBV28|NA|15
CASRPMTGGVQPQHF
TGTGCCAGCAGGCCCATGACAGGGGGCGTGCAGCCCCAGCATTTT
>NA|TRBJ2-3|TRBV11-3|once|15
CASNPRVTGTDTQYF
TGTGCCAGCAACCCTCGGGTGACGGGCACAGATACGCAGTATTTT
>TRBD1|TRBJ2-5|TRBV24-1|once|18
CATPTGTGEDCCTETQYF
TGTGCCACCCCCACCGGGACAGGGGAGGATTGTTGTACAGAGACCCAGTACTTC
>NA|TRBJ2-5|TRBV12-5|NA|13
CASGLTELGTQYF
TGTGCTAGTGGTTTGACCGAGCTAGGGACCCAGTACTTC
>TRBD1|TRBJ1-1|TRBV2|once|14
CASSPGQMNTEAFF
TGTGCCAGCAGTCCGGGACAGATGAACACTGAAGCTTTCTTT
>NA|TRBJ2-5|TRBV5-1|NA|14
CASSFGQREETQYF
TGCGCCAGCAGCTTTGGACAGAGAGAAGAGACCCAGTACTTC
>NA|TRBJ1-5|TRBV6-1|NA|16
CASSDWGGGVDQPQHF
TGTGCCAGCAGTGATTGGGGGGGTGGAGTTGATCAGCCCCAGCATTTT
>TRBD1|TRBJ2-1|TRBV11-2|NA|16
CASSTSPGQGAHEQFF
TGTGCCAGCAGTACCAGCCCGGGACAGGGGGCCCATGAGCAGTTCTTC
>NA|TRBJ1-4|TRBV5-1|NA|14
CASSLKGSNEKLFF
TGCGCCAGCAGCTTGAAGGGGTCTAATGAAAAACTGTTTTTT
>NA|TRBJ1-1|TRBV27|NA|13
CASSYRVRTEAFF
TGTGCCAGCAGTTACAGGGTACGGACTGAAGCTTTCTTT
>TRBD1|TRBJ2-7|TRBV2|NA|14
CASTLAGQGYEQYF
TGTGCCAGCACCCTGGCTGGACAGGGCTACGAGCAGTACTTC
>NA|TRBJ2-1|TRBV9|few|14
CASSVVLRGNEQFF
TGTGCCAGCAGCGTAGTTCTCAGGGGAAATGAGCAGTTCTTC
>NA|TRBJ1-2|TRBV19|NA|15
CASRIGGGANYGYTF
TGTGCCAGTAGGATAGGGGGAGGGGCTAACTATGGCTACACCTTC
>NA|TRBJ1-2|TRBV2|NA|13
CASSGSANYGYTF
TGTGCCAGCAGTGGCTCGGCTAACTATGGCTACACCTTC
>NA|TRBJ2-5|TRBV7-8|once|14
CASSLLAGKETQYF
TGTGCCAGCAGCTTATTGGCTGGTAAAGAGACCCAGTACTTC
>NA|TRBJ1-2|TRBV10-3|NA|14
CAISADSSSYGYTF
TGTGCCATCAGTGCGGACAGCTCCTCCTATGGCTACACCTTC
>NA|TRBJ1-4|TRBV7-8|NA|17
CASSSSKAGTHREKLFF
TGTGCCAGCAGCTCATCCAAGGCAGGTACCCATCGGGAAAAACTGTTTTTT
>TRBD2|TRBJ2-3|TRBV2|NA|17
CAGPPGLAGGSTDTQYF
TGTGCCGGCCCACCGGGACTAGCGGGGGGGAGCACAGATACGCAGTATTTT
>TRBD1|TRBJ1-4|TRBV18|NA|13
CASSSGQQEKLFF
TGTGCCAGCTCATCGGGACAGCAGGAAAAACTGTTTTTT
>TRBD1|TRBJ2-5|TRBV5-1|NA|15
CASSVSGTGEETQYF
TGCGCCAGCAGCGTCTCCGGGACAGGGGAAGAGACCCAGTACTTC
>TRBD1|TRBJ1-5|TRBV30|NA|15
CAWSQGQYSNQPQHF
TGTGCCTGGAGTCAGGGACAGTATAGCAATCAGCCCCAGCATTTT
>NA|TRBJ1-6|TRBV5-6|NA|18
CASRKGWGPSSYNSPLHF
TGTGCCAGCAGAAAGGGGTGGGGCCCGAGCTCCTATAATTCACCCCTCCACTTT
>TRBD1|TRBJ1-4|TRBV27|NA|18
CASSPTGTGVKEDEKLFF
TGTGCCAGCAGCCCGACCGGGACAGGGGTTAAAGAGGACGAAAAACTGTTTTTT
>NA|TRBJ1-4|TRBV5-1|NA|14
CASSLDKSNEKLFF
TGCGCCAGCAGCCTTGACAAGTCCAATGAAAAACTGTTTTTT
>NA|TRBJ1-1|TRBV7-3|NA|13
CASSLTRDTEAFF
TGTGCCAGCAGCCTCACACGGGACACTGAAGCTTTCTTT
>NA|TRBJ2-1|TRBV5-1|NA|13
CASSSVPGNEQFF
TGCGCCAGCAGCTCAGTCCCGGGCAATGAGCAGTTCTTC
>NA|TRBJ1-1|TRBV9|NA|14
CASSVDQGNTEAFF
TGTGCCAGCAGCGTAGACCAGGGGAACACTGAAGCTTTCTTT
>TRBD1|TRBJ1-3|TRBV28|NA|16
CASSTGGQKAGNTIYF
TGTGCCAGCAGCACAGGGGGCCAGAAGGCTGGAAACACCATATATTTT
>TRBD1|TRBJ2-1|TRBV11-2|NA|14
CASSPPGGRNEQFF
TGTGCCAGCAGCCCCCCAGGGGGACGGAATGAGCAGTTCTTC